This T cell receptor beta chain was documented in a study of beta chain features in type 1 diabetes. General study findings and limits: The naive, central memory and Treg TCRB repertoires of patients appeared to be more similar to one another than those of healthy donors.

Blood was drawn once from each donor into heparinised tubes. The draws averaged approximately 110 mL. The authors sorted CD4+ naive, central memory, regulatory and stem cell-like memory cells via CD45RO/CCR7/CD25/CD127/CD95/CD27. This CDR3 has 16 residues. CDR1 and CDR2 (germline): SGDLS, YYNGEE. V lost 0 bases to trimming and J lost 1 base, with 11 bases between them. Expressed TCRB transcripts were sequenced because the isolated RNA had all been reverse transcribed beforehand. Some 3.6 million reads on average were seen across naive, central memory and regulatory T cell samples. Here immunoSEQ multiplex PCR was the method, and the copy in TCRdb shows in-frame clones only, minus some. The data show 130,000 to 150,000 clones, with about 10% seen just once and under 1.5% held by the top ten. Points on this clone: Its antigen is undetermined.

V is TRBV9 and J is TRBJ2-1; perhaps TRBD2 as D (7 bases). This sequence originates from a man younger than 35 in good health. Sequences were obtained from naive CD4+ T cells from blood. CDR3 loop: CASSVAAGASYNEQFF. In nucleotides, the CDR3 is TGTGCCAGCAGCGTAGCTGCGGGGGCGTCCTACAATGAGCAGTTCTTC.